The 19 T cell receptor beta chains presented below share a single source sample, sequenced in a study of cytomegalovirus exposure and HLA in healthy donors. PCR involved 60 Vbeta and 13 Jbeta primers. Assay used: immunoSEQ multiplex PCR; TCRdb lists only in-frame clones, some missing. This table holds roughly 140,000 clones, 80% found once. Sequencing was done on a sample of PBMCs. The receptors were gathered from a man aged 40-49 years in good health and CMV-seronegative.

The rearrangement links TRBV10-2 to TRBJ1-5; 7 bases fit TRBD1. With 5 bases clipped from V and 2 bases from J, the junction kept 6 bases outside the gene matches. Germline loops: CDR1 WSHSY, CDR2 SAAADI. The CDR3 totals 15 residues. CDR3 amino acids: CASSYDRDGNQPQHF. CDR3 nucleotides: TGCGCCAGCAGTTATGACAGGGATGGCAATCAGCCCCAGCATTTT.

V and J are TRBV29-1 and TRBJ1-1; 11 nucleotides match TRBD1. V lost 1 base to trimming and J lost 9 bases; unmatched junction nucleotides: 7. This CDR3 is built from 14 residues. Germline CDR1 is SQVTM and CDR2 is ANQGSEA. The CDR3, as DNA: TGCAGCGTTGAAGGAGGACAGGGGGCTCGGCAAGCTTTCTTT. As protein: CSVEGGQGARQAFF.

This chain joins TRBV5-1 and TRBJ2-5; the D gene is possibly TRBD1 (6 bases). The V gene lost 0 bases and the J gene lost 2 bases, with 8 bases spanning the gap. This CDR3 is 14 amino acids long. The V gene's germline CDR1 is SGHRS and CDR2 YFSETQ. The CDR3 here is CASSLAGAQETQYF. The CDR3 region has the DNA TGCGCCAGCAGCTTGGCAGGGGCGCAAGAGACCCAGTACTTC.

The rearrangement links TRBV7-9 to TRBJ1-1; 7 bases match TRBD1. Germline V gives CDR1 SEHNR, CDR2 FQNEAQ (reference sequence). With V trimmed by 3 bases and J by 1 base, 2 bases remained unmatched. The CDR3 has 14 amino acids. CDR3 protein: CASSLGQQNTEAFF. CDR3 DNA sequence: TGTGCCAGCAGCTTGGGACAGCAGAACACTGAAGCTTTCTTT.

The rearrangement links TRBV2 to TRBJ2-5; possibly TRBD2 for D (5 bases). Germline V CDR1 and CDR2: SNHLY, FYNNEI. V dropped 2 bases and J dropped 7 bases, with 11 bases sitting between them. The length of the CDR3 is 13 residues. CDR3 in DNA: TGTGCCAGCAGTGAAATTGGCGGAGGGACCCAGTACTTC. It specifies CASSEIGGGTQYF.

The chain uses TRBV19 and TRBJ1-1; TRBD1 matches 8 bases. Germline assignment: CDR1 LNHDA and CDR2 SQIVND (reference sequence). Germline trimming cut 8 bases from V and 1 base from J; bases unmatched to any gene: 12. The length of the CDR3 is 16 residues. In DNA form, the CDR3 reads TGTGCCAGTGGAACTCAGGGGGCACAACCGAACACTGAAGCTTTCTTT. This encodes CASGTQGAQPNTEAFF.

The chain uses TRBV10-1 and TRBJ2-7; 11 bases match TRBD1. The CDR3 covers 13 residues. Germline trimming cut 8 bases from V and 3 bases from J; bases unmatched to any gene: 3. Germline V gene lookup returns CDR1 WNHNN and CDR2 SYGVQD (reference sequence). CDR3 in DNA: TGCGCCAGCCCCGGGACAGGGGGCTACGAGCAGTACTTC. This sequence encodes CASPGTGGYEQYF.

The rearrangement joins TRBV9 to TRBJ2-7; 12 nucleotides match TRBD2. The CDR3 has 15 amino acids. Germline CDR1 is SGDLS and CDR2 is YYNGEE. Trimming cost V 2 bases and J 6 bases; bases outside gene matches: 6. This CDR3 is CASSVASGGAFEQYF. The CDR3, as DNA: TGTGCCAGCAGCGTGGCTAGCGGGGGGGCCTTCGAGCAGTACTTC.

The genes are TRBV7-6 and TRBJ2-7, with 15 bases aligning to TRBD2. V dropped 4 bases and J dropped 6; count of bases not matched to a gene: 4. The CDR3 totals 15 residues. Germline CDR1 reads SGHVS; CDR2 reads FNYEAQ. CDR3 protein: CASSWTSGGAVEQYF. The CDR3 bases are TGTGCCAGCAGCTGGACTAGCGGGGGGGCCGTCGAGCAGTACTTC.

The gene calls are TRBV9 and TRBJ2-3; the match to TRBD2 covers 12 bases. V lost 4 bases to trimming and J lost 4 bases; unmatched junction nucleotides: 7. Germline CDR1 is SGDLS and CDR2 is YYNGEE. The CDR3 is 16 residues long. In DNA, the CDR3 is TGTGCCAGCAGCCCCACCCGACTAGCGGGAGCAGATACGCAGTATTTT. Protein product: CASSPTRLAGADTQYF. The full variable domain, completed using reference TRBV9 and TRBJ2-3, is DSGVTQTPKHLITATGQRVTLRCSPRSGDLSVYWYQQSLDQGLQFLIQYYNGEERAKGNILERFSAQQFPDLHSELNLSSLELGDSALYFCASSPTRLAGADTQYFGPGTRLTVL.

J is TRBJ2-7 and V is TRBV5-4; D call uncertain. Between the trimmed V and J ends, which lost 2 bases and 4 bases, there was a span of 7 bases. This CDR3 has 12 amino acids. Germline loops: CDR1 SGHNT, CDR2 YYREEE (reference sequence). The CDR3 loop reads CASSFNTYEQYF. Written as DNA, the CDR3 is TGTGCCAGCAGCTTCAATACTTACGAGCAGTACTTC.

The genes are TRBV5-6 and TRBJ1-5; 8 bases fit TRBD1. Germline V gives CDR1 SGHDT, CDR2 YYEEEE. The V segment lost 4 bases and the J segment 7 bases; nucleotides outside the gene matches: 13. This CDR3 has 16 amino acids. CDR3 sequence (DNA): TGTGCCAGCAGCCCCCGAGCCGACAGGGGTAGCCAGCCCCAGCATTTT. Its protein product is CASSPRADRGSQPQHF.

This clone was seen a single time. V is TRBV7-2 and J is TRBJ2-3; D ambiguous. Germline values: CDR1 SGHTA, CDR2 FQGNSA. The CDR3 has 17 residues. The V end lost 2 bases, the J end lost 2 bases, and 17 bases lay between the germline ends. This chain's CDR3 is CASSLLPATTLTDTQYF. The CDR3 DNA is TGTGCCAGCAGCTTACTCCCTGCCACTACGCTCACAGATACGCAGTATTTT.

This chain joins TRBV6-5 and TRBJ2-7, with 11 positions matching TRBD2. This CDR3 contains 14 residues. With V trimmed by 5 bases and J by 2 bases, 2 bases remained unmatched. The germline V gene encodes CDR1 MNHEY and CDR2 SVGAGI. The CDR3 region is CASSISGGAYEQYF. CDR3 sequence (DNA): TGTGCCAGCAGTATTAGCGGGGGGGCCTACGAGCAGTACTTC.

The chain employs TRBV5-1 and TRBJ1-2; D is unresolved. Trimming cost V 0 bases and J 8 bases, with 8 bases left between them. This CDR3 is 12 amino acids long. Germline CDR1 reads SGHRS; CDR2 reads YFSETQ. As DNA, the CDR3 is TGCGCCAGCAGCTTGGCCGGAGGGGGCTACACCTTC. This encodes CASSLAGGGYTF.

The chain has TRBV5-4 and TRBJ1-1, with TRBD1 as a possible D gene (5 bases). Germline CDR1 reads SGHNT; CDR2 reads YYREEE (reference sequence). This CDR3 contains 13 residues. Trimming left V 0 bases short and J 4 bases short, with 7 bases between. The CDR3 nucleotides are TGTGCCAGCAGCTTGGGGGGCTCCACTGAAGCTTTCTTT. This encodes CASSLGGSTEAFF.

This chain connects TRBV6-1 to TRBJ2-2, with a tentative D call TRBD1 (5 bases). The CDR3 length is 13 residues. The V gene's germline CDR1 is MNHNS and CDR2 SASEGT. V was pared by 6 bases and J by 5 bases, with 10 bases between. The CDR3 DNA follows: TGTGCCAGCAGGGGCAGGGTAACCGGGGAGCTGTTTTTT. Amino acid sequence: CASRGRVTGELFF.

This chain links TRBV6-1 with TRBJ2-1; 8 nucleotides match TRBD2. This CDR3 contains 15 residues. The J segment lost 6 bases and the V segment lost 4 bases, leaving 8 bases of the junction unmatched. CDR1 and CDR2 (germline): MNHNS, SASEGT. CDR3 sequence (DNA): TGTGCCAGCAGTGTAGGGACTAGGGTTCCCAATGAGCAGTTCTTC. This codes for CASSVGTRVPNEQFF.

The V call is TRBV5-1, the J call TRBJ2-1; 12 nucleotides match TRBD2. Germline V CDR1 and CDR2: SGHRS, YFSETQ. The CDR3 is 16 residues long. Unmatched junction bases numbered 7, after V lost 3 bases and J lost 6 bases. The CDR3 region has the DNA TGCGCCAGCAGCTCACACCTAGCGGGGGGGCCCAATGAGCAGTTCTTC. Its protein product is CASSSHLAGGPNEQFF.